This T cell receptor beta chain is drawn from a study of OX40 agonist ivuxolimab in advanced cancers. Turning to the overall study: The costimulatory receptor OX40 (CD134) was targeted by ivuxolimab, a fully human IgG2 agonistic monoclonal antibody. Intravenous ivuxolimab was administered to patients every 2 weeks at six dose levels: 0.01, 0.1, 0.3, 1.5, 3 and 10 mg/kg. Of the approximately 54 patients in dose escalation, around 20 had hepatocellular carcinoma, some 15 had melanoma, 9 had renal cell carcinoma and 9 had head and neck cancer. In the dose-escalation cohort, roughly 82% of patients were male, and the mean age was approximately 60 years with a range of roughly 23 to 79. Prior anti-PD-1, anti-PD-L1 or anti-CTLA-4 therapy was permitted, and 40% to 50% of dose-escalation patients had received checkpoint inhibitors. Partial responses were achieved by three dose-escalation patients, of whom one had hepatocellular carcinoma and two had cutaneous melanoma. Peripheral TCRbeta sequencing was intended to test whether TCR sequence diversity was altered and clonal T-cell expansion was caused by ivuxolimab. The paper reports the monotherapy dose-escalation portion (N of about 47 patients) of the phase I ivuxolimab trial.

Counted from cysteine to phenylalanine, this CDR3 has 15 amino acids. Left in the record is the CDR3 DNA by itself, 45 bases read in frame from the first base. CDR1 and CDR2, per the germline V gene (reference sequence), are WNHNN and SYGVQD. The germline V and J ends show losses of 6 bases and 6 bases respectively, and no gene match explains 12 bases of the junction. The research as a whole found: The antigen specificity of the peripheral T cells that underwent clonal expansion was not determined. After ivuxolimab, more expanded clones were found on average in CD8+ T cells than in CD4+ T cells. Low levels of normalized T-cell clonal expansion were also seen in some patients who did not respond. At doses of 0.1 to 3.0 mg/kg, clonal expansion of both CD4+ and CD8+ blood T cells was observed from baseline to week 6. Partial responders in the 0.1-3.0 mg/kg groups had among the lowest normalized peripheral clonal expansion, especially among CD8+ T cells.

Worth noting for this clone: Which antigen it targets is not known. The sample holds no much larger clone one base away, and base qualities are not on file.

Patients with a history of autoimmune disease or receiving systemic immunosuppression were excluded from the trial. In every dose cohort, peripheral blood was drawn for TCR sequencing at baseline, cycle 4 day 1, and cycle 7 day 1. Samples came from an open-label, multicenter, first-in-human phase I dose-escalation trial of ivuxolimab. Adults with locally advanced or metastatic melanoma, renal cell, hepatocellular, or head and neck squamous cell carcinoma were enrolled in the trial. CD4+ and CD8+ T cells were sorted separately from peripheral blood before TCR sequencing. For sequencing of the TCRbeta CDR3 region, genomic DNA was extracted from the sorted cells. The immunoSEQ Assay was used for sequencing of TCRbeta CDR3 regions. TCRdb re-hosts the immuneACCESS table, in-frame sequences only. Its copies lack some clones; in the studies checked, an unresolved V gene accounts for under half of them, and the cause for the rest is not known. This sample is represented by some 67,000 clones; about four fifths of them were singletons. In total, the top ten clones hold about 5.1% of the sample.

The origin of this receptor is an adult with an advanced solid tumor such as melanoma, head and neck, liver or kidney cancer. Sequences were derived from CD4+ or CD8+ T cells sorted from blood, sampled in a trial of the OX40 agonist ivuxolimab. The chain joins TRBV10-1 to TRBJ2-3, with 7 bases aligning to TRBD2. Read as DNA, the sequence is TGCGCCAGCAGGTCGAGGGGAGGGCCGTCGGATACGCAGTATTTT. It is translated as CASRSRGGPSDTQYF.